Presented here are 27 T cell receptor beta chains from one specimen sequenced in a study of blood T cells in healthy people across ages. The use of a sample-barcoded 5' primer and a J-beta primer mix characterized a second PCR of roughly 6 to 11 cycles. TCRdb independently ran MiXCR on the 5' RACE reads; one entry per CDR3 protein. The top ten clones hold roughly 17% of a sample with around 900,000 distinct CDR3 sequences, roughly 26% of them seen once. Sequenced material: blood. These receptors all stem from a woman older than 75 in good health.

About this clonotype itself: A much larger clone sits a single nucleotide away, making a read error possible. The chain combines TRBV29-1 with TRBJ1-2, with D maybe TRBD1 (5 bases). The CDR3 consists of 11 residues. Trimming took 5 bases from V and 10 from J, leaving 14 bases between them. Germline lookup yields CDR1 SQVTM and CDR2 ANQGSEA. CDR3: CSVPDMGAYTF. In DNA, the CDR3 is TGCAGCGTTCCGGACATGGGTGCCTACACCTTC.

This clonotype was seen at least ten times. The V call is TRBV28, the J call TRBJ2-1; TRBD1 matches 7 bases. V lost 2 bases to trimming and J lost 3 bases; unmatched junction nucleotides: 7. In germline, CDR1 is MDHEN, CDR2 SYDVKM. The CDR3 extends over 16 amino acids. CDR3 sequence (DNA): TGTGCCAGCAGTTTAGAGACAGGGAACCTCTACAATGAGCAGTTCTTC. As protein: CASSLETGNLYNEQFF.

There are a few counts of this clonotype. J is TRBJ2-2 and V is TRBV7-2; D perhaps matches TRBD2 (7 bases). The V end was cut by 0 bases, the J end by 4 bases, with 12 bases between. Per the germline V gene, CDR1 is SGHTA and CDR2 is FQGNSA. The CDR3 consists of 16 residues. CDR3 protein: CASSLAGGAVTGELFF. DNA for the CDR3: TGTGCCAGCAGCTTAGCGGGGGGGGCCGTCACCGGGGAGCTGTTTTTT.

This clonotype occurred a few times. The chain links TRBV28 to TRBJ1-6; D not resolved. The CDR3 has 15 amino acids. The germline V and J ends were trimmed by 7 bases and 3 bases, with 13 bases remaining between them. From germline, CDR1 is MDHEN and CDR2 SYDVKM. CDR3 amino acids: CASTEQKVYNSPLHF. The CDR3 nucleotides read TGTGCCAGCACCGAGCAGAAGGTCTATAATTCACCCCTCCACTTT. Full variable domain (remainder filled in from reference TRBV28 and TRBJ1-6): DVKVTQSSRYLVKRTGEKVFLECVQDMDHENMFWYRQDPGLGLRLIYFSYDVKMKEKGDIPEGYSVSREKKERFSLILESASTNQTSMYLCASTEQKVYNSPLHFGNGTRLTVT.

Note on this clonotype: Mismatch with germline at one junction end may stem from a read error. The V gene is TRBV5-1, the J gene TRBJ2-7; D is perhaps TRBD1 (5 bases). Germline V lookup: CDR1 SGHRS, CDR2 YFSETQ. This CDR3 contains 14 residues. This CDR3 reads CASSRGLGVDEQYF. The CDR3 DNA reads as TGCGCTAGCAGCCGAGGTCTAGGGGTCGACGAGCAGTACTTC. The whole variable domain, remainder taken from reference TRBV5-1 and TRBJ2-7, is KAGVTQTPRYLIKTRGQQVTLSCSPISGHRSVSWYQQTPGQGLQFLFEYFSETQRNKGNFPGRFSGRQFSNSRSEMNVSTLELGDSALYLCASSRGLGVDEQYFGPGTRLTVT.

Many counts were recorded for this clonotype. Here the CDR3 DNA reads TGTGCCAGCAGCTTAGTGTCAGCTGTAGAGACCCAGTACTTC. Its translation is CASSLVSAVETQYF. The chain carries TRBV7-2 and TRBJ2-5; D is undetermined. From germline, CDR1 is SGHTA and CDR2 FQGNSA. This CDR3 spans 14 amino acids. V was cut by 1 base and J by 4 bases, with 10 bases left in between.

This clonotype has ten or more counts. The V and J genes are TRBV4-3 and TRBJ1-2, with a tentative D call TRBD1 (6 bases). This CDR3 spans 15 amino acids. Germline CDR1 reads LGHNA; CDR2 reads YSLEER. Trimming stripped 0 bases from V and 8 bases from J, with 16 bases between. CDR3 in amino acids: CASSQELGQRVGYTF. In nucleotides, the CDR3 is TGCGCCAGCAGCCAAGAACTCGGACAGCGGGTGGGCTACACCTTC.

The chain joins TRBV7-2 to TRBJ2-3; TRBD1 or TRBD2 may be the D gene (6 bases each). The CDR3 spans 15 residues. Germline CDR1 reads SGHTA; CDR2 reads FQGNSA. Trimming removed 6 bases at V and 0 bases at J, with 13 bases between. Written as DNA, the CDR3 is TGTGCCAGCAGGGAGAGGAGGGGGAGCACAGATACGCAGTATTTT. Its translation: CASRERRGSTDTQYF.

The sample holds one count of this clonotype. A read error may be the cause here, since a much bigger clone is one base away. The rearrangement joins TRBV7-2 to TRBJ1-2; no clear D. This CDR3 region has 14 residues. V dropped 5 bases and J dropped 4 bases, with 14 bases sitting between them. Germline-derived CDR1 and CDR2 are SGHTA and FQGNSA. The CDR3 is CASSGGGSIYGYTF. Written as DNA, the CDR3 is TGTGCCAGCAGCGGAGGAGGCAGTATCTATGGCTACACCTTC.

This clonotype was observed many times. The V call is TRBV7-2, the J call TRBJ1-2; a possible D gene is TRBD1 (6 bases). V was pared by 6 bases and J by 3 bases, with 14 bases between. The germline CDR1 and CDR2 sequences are SGHTA and FQGNSA. This CDR3 region has 14 residues. CDR3 sequence: CASSTDRSHYGYTF. The CDR3 DNA reads as TGTGCCAGCAGTACTGACAGGAGCCACTATGGCTACACCTTC.

This clonotype was observed a handful of times. A read error is possible here, since a much larger clone lies one base away. The chain employs TRBV6-2 or TRBV6-3 and TRBJ2-6, with TRBD1 matching over 9 bases. The CDR3 runs to 18 residues. Germline V CDR1 and CDR2: MNHEY, SVGEGT. The CDR3 is CASSYLHRGRPGADVLTF. CDR3 nucleotides: TGTGCCAGCAGTTACCTTCACAGGGGGCGCCCTGGGGCCGACGTCCTGACTTTC.

The chain uses TRBV6-6 and TRBJ2-7, with D maybe TRBD1 (5 bases). The last part of the DNA fits TRBJ2-5 better; the J call may be wrong. This CDR3 is 14 amino acids long. Germline V gene lookup returns CDR1 MNHNY and CDR2 SVGAGI (reference sequence). The CDR3 nucleotides read TGTGCCAGCAGTTCGCAGGGCGACGAAGAGACCCAGTACTTC. Residues: CASSSQGDEETQYF.

This clonotype occurred once. The V call is TRBV5-5, the J call TRBJ1-1; D perhaps matches TRBD1 (5 bases). The CDR3 extends over 15 amino acids. Per germline, CDR1 SGHKS and CDR2 YYEKEE (reference sequence). V dropped 3 bases and J dropped 4 bases, with 16 bases sitting between them. DNA for the CDR3: TGTGCCAGCAGCTCATTGGGGGGATCTGTCACTGAAGCTTTCTTT. Protein: CASSSLGGSVTEAFF.

This clonotype was counted at least ten times. This chain links TRBV11-2 with TRBJ2-5, with D possibly matching TRBD1 (6 bases). The V gene lost 4 bases and the J gene lost 5 bases, with 14 bases spanning the gap. Germline CDR1 is SGHAT and CDR2 is FQNNGV. The CDR3 loop spans 14 amino acids. CDR3 nucleotide sequence: TGTGCCAGCAGCTCGGCAGGGGCGGAGGAGACCCAGTACTTC. Translated: CASSSAGAEETQYF.

This clonotype was detected many times. The V and J genes are TRBV7-2 and TRBJ2-5; D is ambiguous. V was trimmed by 1 base and J by 1 base, leaving 7 bases between them. Germline V gene sequence: CDR1 SGHTA, CDR2 FQGNSA. The CDR3 is 14 amino acids. CDR3 bases: TGTGCCAGCAGCTTAGGGTCCAGCCAAGAGACCCAGTACTTC. Translation: CASSLGSSQETQYF.

This clonotype was detected ten times or more. The chain carries TRBV30 and TRBJ2-3; D is perhaps TRBD2 (5 bases). V was shortened by 4 bases and J by 3 bases, with 14 bases between the two germline ends. The CDR3 consists of 14 residues. The germline gives CDR1 GTSNPN, CDR2 SVGIG (reference sequence). For the CDR3, the DNA is TGTGCCTGGAACCCCGGACTGGGAACAGATACGCAGTATTTT. It translates to CAWNPGLGTDTQYF.

This clonotype was seen a single time. Given a much more abundant clone one base away, this may be a read error. The chain links TRBV20-1 to TRBJ2-1; D is unclear. TRBJ2-7 matches the DNA end more closely, so the J call is doubtful. The germline V gene has CDR1 DFQATT and CDR2 SNEGSKA (reference sequence). The CDR3 length is 14 residues. CDR3 amino acids: CSARRSGSYNEQYF. The CDR3 coding sequence is TGCAGTGCTAGAAGGTCGGGTTCCTACAATGAGCAGTACTTC.

The V call is TRBV11-2, the J call TRBJ1-2; D gene uncertain. The CDR3 is 11 amino acids. V was cut by 2 bases and J by 14 bases, with 12 bases left in between. Germline CDR1 is SGHAT and CDR2 is FQNNGV. CDR3 coding DNA: TGTGCCAGCAGCTTACCCCTTGTATGGACCTTC. Amino acids: CASSLPLVWTF.

In DNA form, the CDR3 reads TGTGCCAGCAGTGTACAGCTTTATGGCTACACCTTC. It codes for CASSVQLYGYTF. The V and J genes are TRBV6-1 and TRBJ1-2; unclear D gene. This CDR3 has 12 amino acids. Looked up from germline, CDR1 is MNHNS and CDR2 is SASEGT. The V end lost 4 bases, the J end lost 5 bases, and 8 bases lay between the germline ends.

The table lists this clonotype with a few counts. J is TRBJ1-3 and V is TRBV7-2, with unresolved D. Germline V gene lookup returns CDR1 SGHTA and CDR2 FQGNSA. CDR3 size: 14 residues. The V end lost 1 base, the J end lost 0 bases, and 4 bases lay between the germline ends. CDR3 sequence (DNA): TGTGCCAGCAGCTTAGGGGTCTCTGGAAACACCATATATTTT. Its protein product is CASSLGVSGNTIYF. Filled out from reference TRBV7-2 and TRBJ1-3, the complete variable domain reads GAGVSQSPSNKVTEKGKDVELRCDPISGHTALYWYRQSLGQGLEFLIYFQGNSAPDKSGLPSDRFSAERTGGSVSTLTIQRTQQEDSAVYLCASSLGVSGNTIYFGEGSWLTVV.

This clonotype was counted ten times or more. The rearrangement links TRBV7-9 to TRBJ1-1; 8 nucleotides match TRBD1. Germline loops: CDR1 SEHNR, CDR2 FQNEAQ (reference sequence). CDR3 length: 14 residues. Trimming cost V 5 bases and J 1 base; bases outside gene matches: 3. The CDR3 is CASSATGANTEAFF. Written as DNA, the CDR3 is TGTGCCAGCAGCGCGACAGGGGCGAACACTGAAGCTTTCTTT.

The V gene is TRBV4-2, the J gene TRBJ2-7, with 7 bases aligning to TRBD1. The CDR3 runs 17 residues. J lost 1 base, V lost 4 bases, and 13 bases had no gene match. Germline V gene data show CDR1 as LGHNA and CDR2 as YNFKEQ. The CDR3 loop reads CASSRTYRGSLSYEQYF. The CDR3 region has the DNA TGTGCCAGCAGCCGAACTTACAGGGGATCCTTGTCCTACGAGCAGTACTTC.

This clonotype was counted only a few times. The V and J genes are TRBV12-3 or TRBV12-4 and TRBJ1-2; 11 bases line up with TRBD1. Losses at the gene ends were 8 bases for V and 3 bases for J; bases not matched to a gene: 11. The CDR3 runs 16 residues. The CDR3 sequence: CASGLGQGVGYYGYTF. The CDR3 nucleotides are TGTGCCAGCGGGTTGGGACAGGGGGTGGGGTACTATGGCTACACCTTC.

V is TRBV20-1 and J is TRBJ2-3; possibly TRBD2 for D (6 bases). Germline V gene data show CDR1 as DFQATT and CDR2 as SNEGSKA (reference sequence). The V end lost 8 bases, the J end lost 0 bases, and 12 bases lay between the germline ends. The CDR3 extends over 13 amino acids. This CDR3 reads CSPNGGSTDTQYF. CDR3 bases: TGCAGTCCGAACGGGGGTAGCACAGATACGCAGTATTTT.

The genes are TRBV12-3 or TRBV12-4 and TRBJ1-1; 7 nucleotides align to TRBD1. The CDR3 is 15 residues long. V lost 5 bases, J lost 3 bases, and 9 bases stayed unmatched. CDR3 bases: TGTGCCAGCAGTCAAGAAGACAGGGACGACACTGAAGCTTTCTTT. Amino acid sequence: CASSQEDRDDTEAFF.

This clonotype was observed a few times. V and J are TRBV6-4 and TRBJ1-2; TRBD1 matches at 7 bases. V gave up 3 bases and J gave up 8 bases; unmatched junction bases: 6. Germline CDR1 and CDR2: MRHNA and SNTAGT. This CDR3 is 13 amino acids long. The CDR3, as DNA: TGTGCCAGCAGTGAGAACAGGGGAGGGGGCTACACCTTC. Its protein is CASSENRGGGYTF.

The chain is built from TRBV7-2 and TRBJ1-5; D is undetermined. V was trimmed by 5 bases and J by 0 bases, leaving 8 bases between them. CDR1 and CDR2 from the germline V gene are SGHTA and FQGNSA. The CDR3 covers 14 residues. The CDR3 bases are TGTGCCAGCAGCAGGCAGAGTAGCAATCAGCCCCAGCATTTT. Residues: CASSRQSSNQPQHF.